The present TCR beta chain was sequenced within a study of shared clonotypes between healthy human individuals. Notes on the study in general: Clonotypes shared by all four sorted-subset donors had higher generation probabilities than non-shared clonotypes.

Terminally differentiated effector memory CD45RA+ cells were excluded from the naive CD8 cells, which were CD45RO-negative and positively selected for CCR7. Points on this clone: Its antigen is unknown.

The table came from immunoSEQ multiplex PCR; TCRdb's copy has only in-frame clones and leaves some out. Among about 2.1 million clones listed, roughly 95% were seen once. The CDR3 totals 11 residues. Germline CDR1 and CDR2: MGHDK and SYGVNS. Trimming left V 10 bases short and J 2 bases short, with 8 bases between. This TCR was recovered from a man in his late teens or twenties in good health. Some clones in this sample may be carry-over from other donors' samples. The specimen was naive CD8+ T cells from PBMCs. The chain combines TRBV25-1 with TRBJ2-5; D unclear. The CDR3, as DNA: TGTGCCACCGGGCCACAAGAGACCCAGTACTTC. Translated, it gives CATGPQETQYF.